This record covers a single TCR beta chain. Its target is unknown. The investigators amplified TCR beta CDR3 regions from RNA transcripts. The HTBI set primed first-round TCR CDR3 RT-PCR. TCRdb redid the calling of the multiplex PCR reads with MiXCR, one entry per CDR3 protein. The sample lists around 560,000 distinct CDR3 sequences; 16% were seen once. This specimen belongs to a study of T cells in Graves' hyperthyroidism and ophthalmopathy. The study's findings and limits: Among clonotypes expanded in thyroid above 0.001, most were also found in blood.

V dropped 5 bases and J dropped 5 bases, with 19 bases sitting between them. Per germline, CDR1 MNHEY and CDR2 SMNVEV (reference sequence). This CDR3 has 15 amino acids. The genes are TRBV27 and TRBJ2-7; D may be TRBD2 (5 bases). What was sequenced was blood. The sequence came from a woman between 18 and 29 years old with Graves' hyperthyroidism. CDR3 in amino acids: CASSHHTLGPHEQYF. CDR3 sequence (DNA): TGTGCCAGCAGTCACCACACACTAGGTCCCCACGAGCAGTACTTC.